This T cell receptor (beta chain) came from a study of beta chain features in type 1 diabetes. The CDR3 length is 13 residues. V was clipped by 7 bases and J by 4 bases; unmatched bases: 3. Germline CDR1 SQVTM, CDR2 ANQGSEA. Expressed TCRB transcripts were sequenced after all isolated RNA was converted to cDNA. Measured with immunoSEQ multiplex PCR; TCRdb has only the in-frame clones, and not every one. The profile shows under 400,000 clones, about 19% of them singletons. V is TRBV29-1 and J is TRBJ1-5; 11 nucleotides agree with TRBD1. This clonotype originated in a young woman in good health. Sequenced: naive CD4+ T cells from blood. The CDR3 DNA is TGCAGCGCGGGGACAGGGGGAAATCAGCCCCAGCATTTT. Its protein product is CSAGTGGNQPQHF.